This TCR beta chain was retrieved from a study of T cell responses to AZD1222 COVID-19 vaccine. Study-wide findings and caveats: Among the donors, most were white British and more were female, and clonal diversity was possibly underestimated. Only a handful of AZD1222 recipients were seropositive at baseline.

The data were produced by immunoSEQ multiplex PCR, yet TCRdb's version contains in-frame clones alone and is incomplete. The sample lists around 99,000 clones; approximately 90% were seen once. This clone has only one observation. Its specificity is not known. Germline V CDR1 and CDR2: SEHNR, FQNEAQ (reference sequence). The CDR3 is 14 amino acids. V was cut by 5 bases and J by 6 bases, with 16 bases left in between. Material: peripheral blood, obtained on day 0 of AZD1222 vaccination. The sequence derives from an adult in good health. The chain employs TRBV7-9 and TRBJ1-1; D is undetermined. CDR3 amino acids: CASSSRRESAEAFF. DNA of the CDR3: TGTGCCAGCAGCAGCAGAAGGGAGAGCGCTGAAGCTTTCTTT.